This paragraph covers one T cell receptor beta chain sequence. Its matching antigen is unknown. The CDR3 runs to 15 residues. The V segment lost 0 bases and the J segment 2 bases; nucleotides outside the gene matches: 3. Germline V lookup: CDR1 SGHRS, CDR2 YFSETQ. These data belong to a study of cytomegalovirus exposure and HLA in healthy donors. Overall study context: In a later analysis, it was reported that the roughly 130 validation repertoires had been produced on the same platform as the roughly 610 repertoires belonging to the first cohort.

Using immunoSEQ multiplex PCR, the repertoire was profiled, and TCRdb retains in-frame clones only, with some absent. The sample yields 200,000 or so clones, roughly 82% seen once. Study-level points and caveats: Under in vitro conditions, three CMV-associated chains were confirmed as specific for CMV antigens. The study flagged about 150 TCR beta chains as cytomegalovirus-associated.

It was the roughly 130-subject validation cohort, separate from the approximately 700-subject first cohort, to which the donors belonged. Sequencing was done on a sample of PBMCs. The clonotype was recovered from a woman younger than 45 in good health and CMV-seropositive. V and J are TRBV5-1 and TRBJ2-5; 8 bases align to TRBD1. The CDR3 DNA follows: TGCGCCAGCAGCTTGGATGGGACAGGTCAAGAGACCCAGTACTTC. Translation gives CASSLDGTGQETQYF.